The present entry profiles one TCR beta chain with its context. It has no known antigen specificity. Per-nucleotide qualities are absent, and no much larger clonotype sits a single base away. This sample is drawn from a study of blood T cell repertoires in COVID-19 (dated by TCRdb to about 2020). Study-wide context: Collaborator samples came from the United States, Italy and Spain and covered acute and convalescent phases of COVID-19. Deeply sampled blood TCRbeta repertoires from subjects exposed to, actively infected with, or recovered from COVID-19 were included in the dataset. A de-identified subject ID, COVID-19 status, age in years and sex were almost always included in the sample metadata. The prospective study material was composed of cDNA or gDNA derived from T cells, B-cell-depleted T cells, or PBMCs. The repertoires were made available in a free public database intended to serve as a resource for research on the immune response to SARS-CoV-2. The samples were drawn from the first 160 participants of the ongoing ImmuneRACE study and from some 1,300 subjects provided by 6 global collaborators. Where available, HLA class I and class II types were obtained from metadata supplied by the sample provider rather than from assay-based typing.

For CDR1 and CDR2, the germline V gene lists SGHRS and YFSETQ. The germline V end is reduced by 3 bases and the J end by 4 bases; junction bases left unmatched: 10. Including the terminal cysteine and phenylalanine, the CDR3 comprises 17 residues. Only the CDR3 portion is preserved as DNA: 51 bases, with reading frame beginning at the first base. The immunoSEQ Assay, a bias-controlled multiplex PCR, was used to amplify TCRbeta CDR3 regions from genomic DNA. Processing in the source paper ran as follows. The number of nucleated cells in each sample was estimated by amplification of reference gene primers within the assay. Sequence reads were collapsed and filtered to measure the absolute abundance of every unique TCRbeta CDR3 rearrangement. Productive Simpson clonality was computed per sample as the square root of Simpson's diversity index over productive rearrangements. TCRdb retrieved this table from immuneACCESS and kept in-frame rearrangements only. Not all clones are present; in checked studies, unresolved V genes account for under half, and no reason is known for the remainder. From that table come the V and J calls and clone size; the DNA was used to work out D and trimming. The sample table records about 150,000 clones; 70% to 90% of these occur just once. The top ten clonotypes cover approximately 7% of the sample.

General study outcomes and caveats: The amount of clinical and demographic metadata varied by source and participant and was provided uncurated.

In Seattle, one collaborating source enrolled patients while the infection was active and tracked those patients longitudinally over the course of disease. Whole blood was collected in K2EDTA tubes by collaborating institutions according to the institutions' own protocols. For TCRbeta analysis, collaborator samples were shipped as frozen whole blood, as isolated PBMCs, or as DNA extracted from either sample type. The chain is made from TRBV5-1 and TRBJ2-3; 11 middle bases align to TRBD2. The sample consisted of peripheral blood. This TCR came from an elderly man with COVID-19, enrolled during active disease. The CDR3 has the sequence CASSSLLAGGGADTQYF. The bases read TGCGCCAGCAGCTCCCTTCTAGCGGGGGGCGGGGCAGATACGCAGTATTTT.